This entry describes one T cell receptor (beta chain). Antigen unknown. Only Caucasian adults living in Nashville, Tennessee made up the donor group. The data stem from a study of shared clonotypes between healthy human individuals. The CDR3 sequence is 13 residues long. Looked up from germline, CDR1 is KGHSH and CDR2 is LQKENI. The V and J ends lost 8 bases and 5 bases, in that order; junction bases with no gene match: 3. Data came from immunoSEQ multiplex PCR; TCRdb stores just in-frame clones and leaves some out. Of more than 500,000 clones listed, 95% to 97% are singletons. Whole-study results and caveats: Naive subsets usually exceeded memory subsets in estimated richness.

The specimen was naive CD4+ T cells sorted from blood. Subset here: CD45RA+ positively selected. The rearrangement uses TRBV18 and TRBJ1-5, with 10 bases identical to TRBD1. This TCR came from a woman in her thirties in good health. This chain's CDR3 is CASTGTGDQPQHF. The CDR3 nucleotides are TGTGCCAGCACAGGGACAGGGGATCAGCCCCAGCATTTT.